The clone carrying this TCR beta chain was seen just once. What it recognizes is unknown. Trimming removed 2 bases from V and 4 bases from J, with 10 bases in between. Per the germline V gene, CDR1 is PRHDT and CDR2 is FYEKMQ (reference sequence). CDR3 length equals 14 residues. This record belongs to a study of T cell responses to AZD1222 COVID-19 vaccine. The repertoire was sequenced with immunoSEQ multiplex PCR; TCRdb's copy has only in-frame clones and lacks some. The data show roughly 120,000 clones, with just over 90% seen just once and approximately 5% held by the top ten. Whole-study findings and limits: Clonal diversity was possibly underestimated, and white British individuals and females predominated among donors. Reports indicate that nearly half of spike-specific TCRs are directed at unmutated variant regions.

The chain recombines TRBV13 with TRBJ2-3, with unresolved D. Sequenced material: peripheral blood, taken 28 days after the second AZD1222 dose. The clonotype was recovered from an adult who received the AZD1222 COVID-19 vaccine. CDR3 sequence (DNA): TGTGCCAGCAGCTTAATCGGGCGCGCAGATACGCAGTATTTT. Encoded protein: CASSLIGRADTQYF.